This passage covers 27 T cell receptor beta chains from one sample sequenced in a study of OX40 agonist ivuxolimab in advanced cancers. Sequencing was performed with immunoSEQ multiplex PCR; in TCRdb, only in-frame clones are kept and a portion is missing. Of about 62,000 clones in the sample, 79% are singletons; the top ten hold roughly a tenth. The source material was CD4+ or CD8+ T cells sorted from blood, sampled in a trial of the OX40 agonist ivuxolimab. Source of these receptors: an adult with an advanced solid tumor such as melanoma, head and neck, liver or kidney cancer.

This clone appeared a few times. The chain joins TRBV13 to TRBJ2-1, with 11 bases lining up with TRBD2. Trimming cost V 5 bases and J 3 bases; bases outside gene matches: 3. The CDR3 contains 15 residues. The germline V gene has CDR1 PRHDT and CDR2 FYEKMQ (reference sequence). This CDR3 is CASSPSGRNYNEQFF. The CDR3 bases are TGTGCCAGCAGCCCTAGCGGGAGGAACTACAATGAGCAGTTCTTC.

The J gene is TRBJ2-7, the V gene TRBV11-3, with TRBD2 matching 8 bases. The CDR3 is made up of 16 amino acids. Germline V lookup: CDR1 SGHNT, CDR2 YENEEA. V lost 3 bases, J lost 0 bases, and 7 bases stayed unmatched. CDR3 sequence (DNA): TGTGCCAGCAGCTTCGGGGGGGCAGGGAGCTCCTACGAGCAGTACTTC. Amino acids: CASSFGGAGSSYEQYF.

The CDR3 nucleotides are TGTGCCAGCAGGTCCGATCTAGGGGTCGGGACTGAAGCTTTCTTT. It specifies CASRSDLGVGTEAFF. The genes are TRBV6-5 and TRBJ1-1; D perhaps matches TRBD1 (5 bases). The CDR3 length is 15 residues. The V end lost 6 bases, the J end lost 5 bases, and 19 bases lay between the germline ends. CDR1 and CDR2 from the germline V gene are MNHEY and SVGAGI.

The chain employs TRBV4-1 and TRBJ2-3; 8 nucleotides match TRBD1. Germline V gene lookup returns CDR1 MGHRA and CDR2 YSYEKL. The CDR3 spans 13 residues. V shed 9 bases, J shed 4 bases, and the junction held 6 bases outside the gene matches. CDR3 DNA: TGCGCCAGTCGAGGACAGGGAGCAGATACGCAGTATTTT. Protein sequence: CASRGQGADTQYF.

The rearrangement uses TRBV9 and TRBJ2-7, with 7 bases identical to TRBD2. The V gene's germline CDR1 is SGDLS and CDR2 YYNGEE. The CDR3 has 13 amino acids. V lost 3 bases, J lost 4 bases, and 4 bases stayed unmatched. The CDR3 loop is CASSAGLGYEQYF. DNA of the CDR3: TGTGCCAGCAGCGCCGGACTAGGGTACGAGCAGTACTTC.

The chain links TRBV7-6 to TRBJ2-7; D perhaps matches TRBD1 (5 bases). V shed 2 bases and J shed 2 bases, with 10 bases lying between them. The CDR3 runs 14 residues. Germline CDR1 reads SGHVS; CDR2 reads FNYEAQ. Here the CDR3 reads CASSLFDRTYEQYF. The DNA for the CDR3 is TGTGCCAGCAGCTTATTTGACAGAACCTACGAGCAGTACTTC.

The chain couples TRBV10-3 to TRBJ2-1; the match to TRBD2 covers 12 bases. This CDR3 has 17 amino acids. Losses at the gene ends were 2 bases for V and 7 bases for J; bases not matched to a gene: 9. The germline CDR1 and CDR2 sequences are ENHRY and SYGVKD. This CDR3 reads CAISEGQGLAGLNEQFF. The DNA of the CDR3 is TGTGCCATCAGTGAGGGACAAGGACTAGCGGGGTTGAATGAGCAGTTCTTC.

V is TRBV7-2 and J is TRBJ2-3; D is uncertain. The V end was cut by 3 bases, the J end by 7 bases, with 8 bases between. CDR3 length equals 12 residues. Germline-derived CDR1 and CDR2 are SGHTA and FQGNSA. DNA of the CDR3: TGTGCCAGCAGCTTGCCCTTCAATACGCAGTATTTT. This encodes CASSLPFNTQYF.

The chain has TRBV27 and TRBJ1-4, with a possible D match to TRBD1 (6 bases). Germline V gives CDR1 MNHEY, CDR2 SMNVEV (reference sequence). The CDR3 covers 17 residues. Trimming took off 4 bases at V and 4 bases at J, with 19 bases between the two ends. CDR3 nucleotides: TGTGCCAGCAGTTACGACCCACAGGGACGGTATAATGAAAAACTGTTTTTT. Encoded protein: CASSYDPQGRYNEKLFF.

For this clone: A much bigger clone sits one base away, suggesting this may be a read error. The chain joins TRBV5-5 to TRBJ1-2; TRBD1 might be the D (5 bases). Per the germline V gene, CDR1 is SGHKS and CDR2 is YYEKEE (reference sequence). Trimming removed 0 bases from V and 4 bases from J, with 7 bases in between. The CDR3 contains 13 residues. Here the CDR3 DNA reads TGTGCCAGCAGCTTGGACAGGCCCTATGGCTACACCTTC. Protein: CASSLDRPYGYTF.

The V and J genes are TRBV18 and TRBJ1-1, with D tentatively TRBD1 (6 bases). The germline gives CDR1 KGHSH, CDR2 LQKENI. Trimming took off 4 bases at V and 8 bases at J, with 20 bases between the two ends. The CDR3 is 15 amino acids. CDR3 nucleotides: TGTGCCAGCTCACTGGGGGGGGCATCCCACGTGGAAGCTTTCTTT. It translates to CASSLGGASHVEAFF.

CDR3 protein: CASRGQGHEKLFF. The CDR3 nucleotides read TGTGCCAGCAGAGGACAGGGTCATGAAAAACTGTTTTTT. The chain is built from TRBV25-1 and TRBJ1-4, with TRBD1 matching 8 bases. The CDR3 extends over 13 amino acids. Losses at the gene ends were 6 bases for V and 6 bases for J; bases not matched to a gene: 3. The germline CDR1 and CDR2 sequences are MGHDK and SYGVNS.

The chain employs TRBV5-1 and TRBJ2-1; no firm D call. V gave up 0 bases and J gave up 4 bases, with 8 bases separating them. CDR3 length: 14 amino acids. From germline, CDR1 is SGHRS and CDR2 YFSETQ. CDR3 nucleotides: TGCGCCAGCAGCTTGGGATCCGAATACAATGAGCAGTTCTTC. Translating gives CASSLGSEYNEQFF.

The chain joins TRBV7-8 to TRBJ2-1, with 13 bases lining up with TRBD2. The CDR3 contains 22 residues. Germline V lookup: CDR1 SGHVS, CDR2 FQNEAQ. Losses at the gene ends were 2 bases for V and 6 bases for J; bases not matched to a gene: 22. CDR3 sequence reads: CASSLLPPPLLAGGARGNEQFF. DNA of the CDR3: TGTGCCAGCAGCTTATTACCCCCCCCACTACTAGCGGGAGGGGCTAGGGGCAATGAGCAGTTCTTC.

This clone showed up just a few times. This chain uses TRBV6-1 with TRBJ2-5; D not resolved. The V and J ends lost 7 bases and 3 bases respectively, with 6 bases between them. The germline CDR1 and CDR2 sequences are MNHNS and SASEGT. This CDR3 region has 11 residues. CDR3 loop: CASTSEETQYF. CDR3 nucleotides: TGTGCCAGCACGTCAGAAGAGACCCAGTACTTC.

The J gene is TRBJ1-2, the V gene TRBV7-9; D is ambiguous. Germline lookup yields CDR1 SEHNR and CDR2 FQNEAQ (reference sequence). Trimming shortened V by 4 bases and J by 5 bases, and 11 bases separated the two germline ends. The CDR3 runs 13 residues. The CDR3 region is CASSSGVLYGYTF. Here the CDR3 DNA reads TGTGCCAGCAGCTCCGGGGTGCTGTATGGCTACACCTTC.

The chain employs TRBV25-1 and TRBJ2-3; weak D call: TRBD2 (7 bases). Germline CDR1 reads MGHDK; CDR2 reads SYGVNS. The germline V and J ends were trimmed by 3 bases and 1 base, with 11 bases remaining between them. The CDR3 spans 15 residues. This chain's CDR3 is CASSERGTRTDTQYF. The DNA of the CDR3 is TGTGCCAGCAGTGAGCGGGGGACACGCACAGATACGCAGTATTTT.

As for this clone: This clone may be a read error of a much larger clone one base away. The chain links TRBV5-6 to TRBJ1-4; a weak D match, TRBD1 (5 bases). Germline V CDR1 and CDR2: SGHDT, YYEEEE. Trimming pared 0 bases from V and 13 bases from J, leaving 13 bases between. This CDR3 region has 13 residues. CDR3 in amino acids: CASSLADSGGLFF. For the CDR3, the DNA is TGTGCCAGCAGCTTGGCAGACAGCGGAGGACTGTTTTTT.

V usage is TRBV6-5 and J usage is TRBJ1-1; no reliable D call. CDR3 length equals 13 residues. The V end was cut by 5 bases, the J end by 1 base, with 8 bases between. The germline gives CDR1 MNHEY, CDR2 SVGAGI. CDR3 residues: CASSPPENTEAFF. The CDR3 DNA follows: TGTGCCAGCAGTCCTCCAGAGAACACTGAAGCTTTCTTT.

CDR3 in DNA: TGTGCCAGCAGCTTAGGAAGGGGAGGGAACACCTACGAGCAGTACTTC. Its translation: CASSLGRGGNTYEQYF. The V call is TRBV7-8, the J call TRBJ2-7; TRBD2 aligns across 7 bases. This CDR3 region has 16 residues. Unmatched junction bases numbered 8, after V lost 1 base and J lost 2 bases. Germline V lookup: CDR1 SGHVS, CDR2 FQNEAQ.

V is TRBV5-5 and J is TRBJ1-5; perhaps TRBD1 as D (6 bases). This CDR3 is 16 amino acids long. CDR1 is SGHKS, CDR2 YYEKEE, per germline (reference sequence). Between the trimmed V and J ends, which lost 0 bases and 6 bases, there was a span of 16 bases. The CDR3 sequence: CASSLGTGIPIQPQHF. The CDR3 DNA follows: TGTGCCAGCAGCTTGGGTACAGGGATTCCGATTCAGCCCCAGCATTTT.

The rearrangement links TRBV6-5 to TRBJ2-3; 11 nucleotides agree with TRBD2. Germline assignment: CDR1 MNHEY and CDR2 SVGAGI. Trimming at V came to 5 bases and at J to 0 bases, leaving 1 base not matched to a gene. This CDR3 is 15 amino acids long. The CDR3 DNA reads as TGTGCCAGCAGTCGGACTAGCGGGAGCACAGATACGCAGTATTTT. Amino acids: CASSRTSGSTDTQYF.

This chain uses TRBV7-9 with TRBJ2-5; D gene ambiguous. Trimming shortened V by 4 bases and J by 5 bases, and 8 bases separated the two germline ends. CDR3 size: 12 residues. Germline-derived CDR1 and CDR2 are SEHNR and FQNEAQ (reference sequence). DNA of the CDR3: TGTGCCAGCAGCTCGGCCCCGGAGACCCAGTACTTC. Encoded protein: CASSSAPETQYF.

CDR3 amino acids: CASSFRTVSYEQYF. CDR3 nucleotide sequence: TGTGCCAGCAGCTTTAGGACCGTATCCTACGAGCAGTACTTC. This sequence joins TRBV7-2 and TRBJ2-7; D unresolved. The length of the CDR3 is 14 residues. Germline V CDR1 and CDR2: SGHTA, FQGNSA. Trimming cost V 3 bases and J 1 base, with 10 bases left between them.

With regard to this clone: This sample also contains other DNA sequences that code for the same CDR3. J is TRBJ1-5 and V is TRBV27; D ambiguous. This CDR3 comprises 12 residues. CDR1 is MNHEY, CDR2 SMNVEV, per germline (reference sequence). V was trimmed by 3 bases and J by 6 bases, leaving 6 bases between them. In DNA, the CDR3 is TGTGCCAGCAGTTTTCCGGGTCAGCCCCAGCATTTT. It is translated as CASSFPGQPQHF.

This chain connects TRBV14 to TRBJ1-5; the match to TRBD1 covers 8 bases. This CDR3 has 18 residues. The V segment lost 2 bases and the J segment 10 bases; nucleotides outside the gene matches: 19. Germline V gene sequence: CDR1 SGHDN, CDR2 FVKESK. This CDR3 reads CASSQSSPGGRVSYPQHF. The CDR3 DNA reads as TGTGCCAGCAGCCAAAGTAGCCCAGGGGGCCGGGTGAGCTACCCCCAGCATTTT.

The chain is built from TRBV6-5 and TRBJ1-2; D is unresolved. This CDR3 spans 15 amino acids. Germline CDR1 MNHEY, CDR2 SVGAGI. Trimming pared 8 bases from V and 0 bases from J, leaving 16 bases between. This CDR3 is CASWVTDSPNYGYTF. CDR3 coding DNA: TGTGCCAGCTGGGTTACCGACTCCCCTAACTATGGCTACACCTTC.